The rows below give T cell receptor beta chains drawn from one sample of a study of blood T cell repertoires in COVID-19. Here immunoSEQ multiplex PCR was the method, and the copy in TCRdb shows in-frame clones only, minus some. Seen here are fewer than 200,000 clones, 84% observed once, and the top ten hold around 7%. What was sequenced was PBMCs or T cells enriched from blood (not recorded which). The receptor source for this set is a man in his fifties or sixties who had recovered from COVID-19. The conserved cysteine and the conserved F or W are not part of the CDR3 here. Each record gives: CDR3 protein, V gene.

CDR3aa: ASSLAAVNTEAF
v_gene: TRBV7-2

CDR3aa: ASSITGREREQPQH
v_gene: TRBV19

CDR3aa: ASRTTYNEQF
v_gene: TRBV6-5

CDR3aa: ASSLRGLNEAF
v_gene: TRBV7-9

CDR3aa: ASSLAGGRGEAF
v_gene: TRBV5-4

CDR3aa: ASSYVSGEQF
v_gene: TRBV6-5

CDR3aa: ASTRGLKDFEQY
v_gene: TRBV2

CDR3aa: ASSSGQGARAF
v_gene: TRBV6-5

CDR3aa: ASSQTDAPTNEKLF
v_gene: TRBV4-1

CDR3aa: ASSQGAGFAGNTIY
v_gene: TRBV14

CDR3aa: ATSDSRQGDQPQH
v_gene: TRBV24-1

CDR3aa: ASSAPGSRGNTIY
v_gene: TRBV9

CDR3aa: ASSKEGADTEAF
v_gene: TRBV21-1

CDR3aa: AWSRGIHNEQF
v_gene: TRBV30

CDR3aa: AWSVPGLANSPLH
v_gene: TRBV30

CDR3aa: ASSLTGAKSYGYT
v_gene: TRBV6-2/TRBV6-3

CDR3aa: ASEDGSGGNEQF
v_gene: TRBV6-5

CDR3aa: ASSPLGYSRRGSNQPQH
v_gene: TRBV7-3

CDR3aa: AISEVQGLGGNQPQH
v_gene: TRBV10-3

CDR3aa: ASSPGLASRRRELF
v_gene: TRBV6-2/TRBV6-3

CDR3aa: ASSQGTGTGANVLT
v_gene: TRBV4-3

CDR3aa: ASSPLAGTYNEQF
v_gene: TRBV11-3

CDR3aa: ASSPSGKETQY
v_gene: TRBV18

CDR3aa: ASSPYLGALDTIY
v_gene: TRBV9

CDR3aa: ASSRDSQGAEAF
v_gene: TRBV19

CDR3aa: ASHLLHNYGYT
v_gene: TRBV27

CDR3aa: ASSLLTGANTEAF
v_gene: TRBV28

CDR3aa: ASSQGQGGYEKLF
v_gene: TRBV3-1/TRBV3-2

CDR3aa: ASGLGYGYT
v_gene: TRBV19

CDR3aa: ASSLTLADTQY
v_gene: TRBV5-5

CDR3aa: ASSEAPRAEAF
v_gene: TRBV2

CDR3aa: ASSSFNQPQH
v_gene: TRBV6-5

CDR3aa: ASSQTGPSNQPQH
v_gene: TRBV16

CDR3aa: ASSLSGGSTGELF
v_gene: TRBV5-4

CDR3aa: ASSLGTGRTNEKLF
v_gene: TRBV5-5

CDR3aa: ASSSQGGFYGYT
v_gene: TRBV6-5

CDR3aa: ASSLLGGTGADTQY
v_gene: TRBV7-3

CDR3aa: ASSQSRGGQF
v_gene: TRBV7-8

CDR3aa: ASSQEWPGGSGYT
v_gene: TRBV4-3

CDR3aa: ASREGIGEAF
v_gene: TRBV2

CDR3aa: ASSEGQGGNSNQPQH
v_gene: TRBV10-1

CDR3aa: ASSQVGEGRKRDTQY
v_gene: TRBV14

CDR3aa: ASRPSGGSYEQY
v_gene: TRBV19

CDR3aa: ASSLSLAGGPWETQY
v_gene: TRBV11-2

CDR3aa: ASSPGWGPEEKLF
v_gene: TRBV18

CDR3aa: ATSRVGSEPLY
v_gene: TRBV15